A single sample is the source of the 27 T cell receptor beta chains below, sequenced in a study of blood T cell repertoires in COVID-19. Profiling relied on immunoSEQ multiplex PCR, and the TCRdb table lists in-frame clones only, not all of them. The table has 300,000 to 350,000 clones, around 89% seen once. Specimen: peripheral blood. The source is a woman under 40 with COVID-19, enrolled during active disease.

This chain uses TRBV6-2 or TRBV6-3 with TRBJ1-5, with D unresolved. CDR3 length: 16 amino acids. Germline CDR1 and CDR2: MNHEY and SVGEGT. The V and J ends lost 0 bases and 2 bases respectively, with 11 bases between them. The CDR3 coding sequence is TGTGCCAGCAGTTACTCTCCCAGGTCGGGCAATCAGCCCCAGCATTTT. It is translated as CASSYSPRSGNQPQHF.

The chain carries TRBV6-2 or TRBV6-3 and TRBJ1-5; D is possibly TRBD1 (5 bases). V lost 6 bases and J lost 6, with 12 bases in between. Germline V gene sequence: CDR1 MNHEY, CDR2 SVGEGT. CDR3 size: 13 residues. The CDR3: CASSPRGVQPQHF. For the CDR3, the DNA is TGTGCCAGCAGCCCCCGGGGGGTTCAGCCCCAGCATTTT.

The chain has TRBV4-3 and TRBJ1-6; 8 bases are a match to TRBD1. V shed 1 base, J shed 10 bases, and the junction held 6 bases outside the gene matches. Germline CDR1 and CDR2: LGHNA and YSLEER. This CDR3 contains 15 residues. The chain's CDR3 is CASSQARTGLSPLHF. The CDR3 region has the DNA TGCGCCAGCAGCCAAGCTAGGACAGGGTTGTCACCCCTCCACTTT.

This clone occurred once. The CDR3 is CAISPSGGGPQHF. In nucleotides, the CDR3 is TGTGCCATCAGCCCGAGTGGGGGGGGCCCCCAGCATTTT. V gene TRBV10-3 combines with J gene TRBJ1-5; D might be TRBD1 (6 bases). Germline V gene lookup returns CDR1 ENHRY and CDR2 SYGVKD. The CDR3 loop spans 13 amino acids. The V end lost 6 bases, the J end lost 10 bases, and 16 bases lay between the germline ends.

The chain is built from TRBV27 and TRBJ1-1; 9 nucleotides align to TRBD1. The CDR3 spans 15 residues. Germline loops: CDR1 MNHEY, CDR2 SMNVEV (reference sequence). The V and J ends lost 4 bases and 0 bases, in that order; junction bases with no gene match: 3. CDR3 residues: CASSSGTGLNTEAFF. CDR3 DNA sequence: TGTGCCAGCAGTTCCGGGACAGGGTTGAACACTGAAGCTTTCTTT.

The J gene is TRBJ2-3, the V gene TRBV7-9; no clear D. The CDR3 length is 14 residues. The V end was cut by 3 bases, the J end by 2 bases, with 9 bases between. CDR1 and CDR2 from the germline V gene are SEHNR and FQNEAQ (reference sequence). CDR3 residues: CASSFLLFTDTQYF. The CDR3, as DNA: TGTGCCAGCAGCTTTTTACTTTTCACAGATACGCAGTATTTT. Full variable domain (missing parts from reference TRBV7-9 and TRBJ2-3): DTGVSQNPRHKITKRGQNVTFRCDPISEHNRLYWYRQTLGQGPEFLTYFQNEAQLEKSRLLSDRFSAERPKGSFSTLEIQRTEQGDSAMYLCASSFLLFTDTQYFGPGTRLTVL.

This clone was detected many times. This rearrangement joins TRBV12-5 to TRBJ1-1; D is uncertain. Germline assignment: CDR1 LGHNT and CDR2 FRNRAP. The CDR3 covers 13 residues. The V end lost 1 base, the J end lost 4 bases, and 7 bases lay between the germline ends. The CDR3 DNA is TGTGCTAGTGGTTTGGAGGGAGTCACTGAAGCTTTCTTT. Translated: CASGLEGVTEAFF.

The chain has TRBV7-2 and TRBJ1-5; D is unresolved. The CDR3 consists of 14 residues. From germline, CDR1 is SGHTA and CDR2 FQGNSA. V lost 1 base and J 3 bases, leaving 7 bases between the germline ends. CDR3 DNA: TGTGCCAGCAGCTTAGTCAGGCTCAATCAGCCCCAGCATTTT. Encoded protein: CASSLVRLNQPQHF. Together with reference TRBV7-2 and TRBJ1-5, the CDR3 gives the full variable domain: GAGVSQSPSNKVTEKGKDVELRCDPISGHTALYWYRQSLGQGLEFLIYFQGNSAPDKSGLPSDRFSAERTGGSVSTLTIQRTQQEDSAVYLCASSLVRLNQPQHFGDGTRLSIL.

This clone was seen a handful of times. The chain recombines TRBV11-2 with TRBJ1-2; D perhaps matches TRBD1 (6 bases). The V gene lost 3 bases and the J gene lost 5 bases, with 7 bases spanning the gap. The CDR3 is 12 amino acids. CDR1 and CDR2 (germline): SGHAT, FQNNGV. In DNA, the CDR3 is TGTGCCAGCAGCTTCGGGACATATGGCTACACCTTC. Translation: CASSFGTYGYTF.

V gene TRBV9 combines with J gene TRBJ1-3; D gene unclear. V gave up 2 bases and J gave up 7 bases, with 10 bases separating them. Germline CDR1 is SGDLS and CDR2 is YYNGEE. CDR3 length equals 13 residues. The CDR3 here is CASSVGGANTIYF. For the CDR3, the DNA is TGTGCCAGCAGCGTCGGAGGAGCGAACACCATATATTTT. Using reference TRBV9 and TRBJ1-3 for the parts outside the CDR3, the full variable domain is DSGVTQTPKHLITATGQRVTLRCSPRSGDLSVYWYQQSLDQGLQFLIQYYNGEERAKGNILERFSAQQFPDLHSELNLSSLELGDSALYFCASSVGGANTIYFGEGSWLTVV.

This clone was detected once. The chain is built from TRBV5-4 and TRBJ2-3; maybe TRBD2 (6 bases). The CDR3 sequence is 18 residues long. The ends were cut back, 4 bases at V and 5 bases at J, with 26 bases in the middle. The germline CDR1 and CDR2 sequences are SGHNT and YYREEE (reference sequence). The chain's CDR3 is CASSPTRLGRGVVDTQYF. CDR3 coding DNA: TGTGCCAGCAGCCCCACCCGCCTGGGACGCGGGGTAGTAGATACGCAGTATTTT.

This clone has more than one count but fewer than ten. The chain recombines TRBV15 with TRBJ1-2, with 7 bases lining up with TRBD1. Trimming cost V 0 bases and J 6 bases; bases outside gene matches: 10. The CDR3 length is 16 residues. Germline CDR1 and CDR2: LNHNV and YYDKDF (reference sequence). The DNA of the CDR3 is TGTGCCACCAGCAGAGATCCCGGGACAGTGGGTGATGGCTACACCTTC. It specifies CATSRDPGTVGDGYTF. Full variable domain (missing parts from reference TRBV15 and TRBJ1-2): DAMVIQNPRYQVTQFGKPVTLSCSQTLNHNVMYWYQQKSSQAPKLLFHYYDKDFNNEADTPDNFQSRRPNTSFCFLDIRSPGLGDTAMYLCATSRDPGTVGDGYTFGSGTRLTVV.

The chain uses TRBV6-5 and TRBJ1-2, with 7 bases fitting TRBD1. The CDR3 sequence is 14 residues long. Germline V gives CDR1 MNHEY, CDR2 SVGAGI. The V segment lost 6 bases and the J segment 8 bases; nucleotides outside the gene matches: 12. CDR3 loop: CASSKSGGMEGYTF. CDR3 in DNA: TGTGCCAGCAGCAAATCAGGGGGTATGGAGGGCTACACCTTC.

The rearrangement uses TRBV5-3 and TRBJ1-3; maybe TRBD1 (6 bases). TRBV5-3 is treated as an ORF (open reading frame) with a function not yet certain. The CDR3 sequence is 15 residues long. V shed 0 bases and J shed 4 bases, with 11 bases lying between them. CDR3 coding DNA: TGTGCCAGAAGCTTGGAGGGGGTACGAGGAAACACCATATATTTT. This encodes CARSLEGVRGNTIYF.

The CDR3: CASSPEWGMSGGALYEQYF. CDR3 DNA: TGTGCCAGCAGCCCGGAGTGGGGAATGAGCGGGGGGGCCTTGTATGAGCAGTACTTC. The genes are TRBV7-2 and TRBJ2-7; the match to TRBD2 covers 10 bases. Germline CDR1 SGHTA, CDR2 FQGNSA. The V segment lost 5 bases and the J segment 7 bases; nucleotides outside the gene matches: 23. The CDR3 spans 19 residues.

This chain joins TRBV10-3 and TRBJ1-5, with D unclear. This CDR3 region has 13 residues. The germline V gene encodes CDR1 ENHRY and CDR2 SYGVKD. V shed 10 bases and J shed 0 bases, with 10 bases lying between them. The CDR3 DNA reads as TGTGCCACCACGCGAAATAGCAATCAGCCCCAGCATTTT. This encodes CATTRNSNQPQHF.

The gene calls are TRBV4-2 and TRBJ2-7; 15 nucleotides agree with TRBD2. Germline V lookup: CDR1 LGHNA, CDR2 YNFKEQ. The CDR3 covers 19 residues. V was clipped by 1 base and J by 7 bases; unmatched bases: 14. For the CDR3, the DNA is TGTGCCAGCAGCCAAGGTGGGACTAGCGGGGGGCTTGGTAGTTTGGAGCAGTACTTC. Protein sequence: CASSQGGTSGGLGSLEQYF.

The chain has TRBV18 and TRBJ1-1, with 8 bases identical to TRBD1. Germline lookup yields CDR1 KGHSH and CDR2 LQKENI. Trimming removed 4 bases from V and 2 bases from J; junction bases left unmatched: 3. This CDR3 has 14 residues. In DNA form, the CDR3 reads TGTGCCAGCTCACTACAGGGGGTAAACACTGAAGCTTTCTTT. Protein product: CASSLQGVNTEAFF.

The J gene is TRBJ1-3, the V gene TRBV5-5, with 11 bases lining up with TRBD1. The CDR3 length is 17 residues. With 4 bases clipped from V and 2 bases from J, the junction kept 8 bases outside the gene matches. The germline gives CDR1 SGHKS, CDR2 YYEKEE (reference sequence). In DNA, the CDR3 is TGTGCCAGCAGCATAGACCCGGACAGGGGGCCTGGAAACACCATATATTTT. This translates into CASSIDPDRGPGNTIYF.

The genes are TRBV4-2 and TRBJ2-3, with D unclear. CDR3 size: 13 residues. Between the trimmed V and J ends, which lost 0 bases and 6 bases, there was a span of 7 bases. The germline V gene encodes CDR1 LGHNA and CDR2 YNFKEQ. The CDR3 nucleotides read TGTGCCAGCAGCCAAGATGAGGTGGATACGCAGTATTTT. Its translation is CASSQDEVDTQYF.

The V and J genes are TRBV5-1 and TRBJ1-1, with a tentative D call TRBD1 (6 bases). The ends were cut back, 6 bases at V and 1 base at J, with 10 bases in the middle. The CDR3 runs 13 residues. The germline CDR1 and CDR2 sequences are SGHRS and YFSETQ. CDR3 in DNA: TGCGCCAGCACCCAGACAGGGAACACTGAAGCTTTCTTT. This sequence encodes CASTQTGNTEAFF.

CDR3 amino acids: CASRKTGGETEAFF. CDR3 sequence (DNA): TGTGCCAGCCGAAAGACAGGGGGCGAAACTGAAGCTTTCTTT. V and J are TRBV6-5 and TRBJ1-1, with TRBD1 matching over 10 bases. The germline V gene encodes CDR1 MNHEY and CDR2 SVGAGI. This CDR3 region has 14 residues. The ends lost 8 bases at V and 5 bases at J; junction bases unmatched: 8.

The gene calls are TRBV12-3 or TRBV12-4 and TRBJ2-1, with TRBD1 identical over 8 bases. The CDR3 has 13 residues. Trimming took 6 bases from V and 10 from J; bases not matched to a gene: 8. The CDR3 sequence is CASRIGQGQEQFF. The CDR3 bases are TGTGCCAGCAGAATCGGACAGGGACAAGAGCAGTTCTTC.

The chain employs TRBV6-2 or TRBV6-3 and TRBJ1-1, with a tentative D call TRBD1 (6 bases). Trimming left V 4 bases short and J 3 bases short, with 12 bases between. This CDR3 contains 14 residues. Germline V lookup: CDR1 MNHEY, CDR2 SVGEGT. Here the CDR3 DNA reads TGTGCCAGCAGTTCTACAGGGCGGCACACTGAAGCTTTCTTT. Amino acid sequence: CASSSTGRHTEAFF.

This CDR3 is CASSTQGYNEQFF. The CDR3, as DNA: TGTGCCAGTAGTACCCAGGGGTACAATGAGCAGTTCTTC. V and J are TRBV19 and TRBJ2-1; D is possibly TRBD1 (6 bases). From germline, CDR1 is LNHDA and CDR2 SQIVND (reference sequence). V was trimmed by 4 bases and J by 4 bases, leaving 8 bases between them. The length of the CDR3 is 13 residues.

In the case of this clone: The junction and the germline gene differ at one end; a read error may be behind it. The chain is built from TRBV7-7 and TRBJ2-1; 8 bases line up with TRBD2. In germline, CDR1 is SSHAT, CDR2 FNYEAQ (reference sequence). This CDR3 region has 12 residues. For the CDR3, the DNA is TGTGCTAGCAGCTCGGGAGGGAATGAGCAGTTCTTC. This sequence encodes CASSSGGNEQFF.

The V call is TRBV5-6, the J call TRBJ2-1; TRBD1 is a possible D gene (6 bases). Per germline, CDR1 SGHDT and CDR2 YYEEEE. The V and J ends lost 4 bases and 2 bases respectively, with 13 bases between them. This CDR3 contains 15 residues. The CDR3 nucleotides are TGTGCCAGCAGCCGCCGGGGACACCCCTACAATGAGCAGTTCTTC. Its translation: CASSRRGHPYNEQFF.